This is a list of T cell receptor beta chains from one sample in a study of a mutant IDH1 vaccine in newly diagnosed glioma. Sequenced by immunoSEQ multiplex PCR; TCRdb stores in-frame clones only, minus some. The data contain approximately 37,000 clones, 65% to 90% of them singletons. What these receptors recognize is not known. The material sequenced was PBMCs, taken from a glioma patient whose treatment included an IDH1 peptide vaccine. The receptors were sampled from a man younger than 35 with glioma. Some clones in this sample may be carry-over from other donors' samples. CDR3s include the opening cysteine and the closing phenylalanine or tryptophan. The order of the fields is CDR3 DNA, CDR3 protein, J gene, V gene, clone size, D gene, CDR3 length. The D gene is left open where the match is weak. Only some rows state a clone size, as once, few, many or a class for expanded clones.

TGCAGTGCTAAACTAGCGGGGGAGCAGTTCTTC,CSAKLAGEQFF,TRBJ2-1,TRBV20-1,NA,TRBD2,11
TGCGCCAGCAGCTTGTCAGGGGATTTGACTGAAGCTTTCTTT,CASSLSGDLTEAFF,TRBJ1-1,TRBV5-1,NA,NA,14
TGTGCCAGCCGGATAGCGGGAAAGGTCGATGAGCAGTTCTTC,CASRIAGKVDEQFF,TRBJ2-1,TRBV6-5,once,TRBD2,14
TGTGCCTGGAGTGGAAACAGGAATCAGCCCCAGCATTTT,CAWSGNRNQPQHF,TRBJ1-5,TRBV30,NA,NA,13
TGTGCCAGCAGCTCCCTAGCTCGACTAGCGGGCCTGAGCACCGGGGAGCTGTTTTTT,CASSSLARLAGLSTGELFF,TRBJ2-2,TRBV5-6,once,TRBD2,19
TGTGCCAGCAGTTACGGGGGGTCCTACCGGGGCGAGCAGTACTTC,CASSYGGSYRGEQYF,TRBJ2-7,TRBV6-5,NA,NA,15
TGTGCCAGCAGCATAGGCAGGAACACTGAAGCTTTCTTT,CASSIGRNTEAFF,TRBJ1-1,TRBV7-6,few,NA,13
TGTGCCAGCAGCTCTGGTGGACAGGGGGAAGCTTTCTTT,CASSSGGQGEAFF,TRBJ1-1,TRBV7-3,few,TRBD1,13
TGCGCCAGCAGCCGCAACAGCGACTCTAGCACAGATACGCAGTATTTT,CASSRNSDSSTDTQYF,TRBJ2-3,TRBV4-1,NA,NA,16
TGTGCCAGTAGTATTAGACAGGGGGCCTTGGAAAAACTGTTTTTT,CASSIRQGALEKLFF,TRBJ1-4,TRBV19,NA,TRBD1,15
TGTGCCAGCAGCCAAGGGGACTCAGGGGGAAACACCATATATTTT,CASSQGDSGGNTIYF,TRBJ1-3,TRBV4-2,NA,NA,15
TGTGCCAGCAGTTACGGAGTGGGAGAGACCCAGTACTTC,CASSYGVGETQYF,TRBJ2-5,TRBV6-5,NA,NA,13
TGTGCCAGCTCAAAGGGGGGTCAGCCCCAGCATTTT,CASSKGGQPQHF,TRBJ1-5,TRBV18,NA,NA,12
TGTGCCATCAGTGGGGGGGCGGGATACGAGCAGTACTTC,CAISGGAGYEQYF,TRBJ2-7,TRBV10-3,NA,NA,13
TGTGCCAGCAGCTCACCCGACAGGGGGGAGAGGGAGCAGTTCTTC,CASSSPDRGEREQFF,TRBJ2-1,TRBV7-2,NA,TRBD1,15
TGTGCCAGCAGCCCCCCGGCGGGGGCGGCGCAGTACTTC,CASSPPAGAAQYF,TRBJ2-7,TRBV7-2,NA,NA,13
TGTGCCAGCAGTTACGGCCAGACGGCCTACGAGCAGTACTTC,CASSYGQTAYEQYF,TRBJ2-7,TRBV6-5,NA,NA,14
TGTGCCAGCAGCAGGCCGCCCTATGGCTACACCTTC,CASSRPPYGYTF,TRBJ1-2,TRBV9,NA,NA,12
TGTGCCAGCAGCTCGGCCTACCGGACGAACACTGAAGCTTTCTTT,CASSSAYRTNTEAFF,TRBJ1-1,TRBV7-9,few,NA,15
TGCGCCAGCACCGTCCCTTCGACAGGCGCCAGGTACTTC,CASTVPSTGARYF,TRBJ2-5,TRBV10-2,once,NA,13
TGTGCCTGGAGCTTTGGGGTACTCACTGAAGCTTTCTTT,CAWSFGVLTEAFF,TRBJ1-1,TRBV30,NA,NA,13
TGTGCCAGCAGTTACTCGGACAGACCTTTACCCTACGAGCAGTACTTC,CASSYSDRPLPYEQYF,TRBJ2-7,TRBV6-5,NA,NA,16
TGTGCCAGCAGCTGGGACAGGGGCTACGAGCAGTACTTC,CASSWDRGYEQYF,TRBJ2-7,TRBV7-2,NA,TRBD1,13
TGTGCCTGGAAGGATTTCGCGGGAGGGCCGGGTGAGCAGTTCTTC,CAWKDFAGGPGEQFF,TRBJ2-1,TRBV30,NA,TRBD2,15
TGTGCCAGCAGTGAAGGACGGACGGCTAATGAAAAACTGTTTTTT,CASSEGRTANEKLFF,TRBJ1-4,TRBV25-1,once,NA,15
TGTGCCAGCAGCTTAGGGACAGGTGGTTTCACCTACGAGCAGTACTTC,CASSLGTGGFTYEQYF,TRBJ2-7,TRBV7-9,NA,TRBD1,16
TGCGCCAGCAGCTTAACCCCAAAAGAAGGGGAAAAACTGTTTTTT,CASSLTPKEGEKLFF,TRBJ1-4,TRBV5-1,few,NA,15
TGTGCCAGCAGCTTGGAGGGAAACACCATATATTTT,CASSLEGNTIYF,TRBJ1-3,TRBV5-6,NA,NA,12
TGCGCCAGCAGCCTCGGTCGGGGTGGGAACTATGGCTACACCTTC,CASSLGRGGNYGYTF,TRBJ1-2,TRBV4-1,NA,NA,15
TGTGCCACACAGCAAATGAACACTGAAGCTTTCTTT,CATQQMNTEAFF,TRBJ1-1,TRBV7-9,NA,NA,12
TGTGCCACCAGCAGAGCTCCGGGACAAGCATATAGCAATCAGCCCCAGCATTTT,CATSRAPGQAYSNQPQHF,TRBJ1-5,TRBV15,few,NA,18
TGTGCCAGCAGCGGGTTACTTCCCACAGATACGCAGTATTTT,CASSGLLPTDTQYF,TRBJ2-3,TRBV2,NA,NA,14
TGTGCCAGTAGTTCGCGTTACGGGGGGGCCGACGGCACAGATACGCAGTATTTT,CASSSRYGGADGTDTQYF,TRBJ2-3,TRBV19,NA,TRBD2,18
TGCGCCAGCAGCCTAACCTCACGGACAGATACGCAGTATTTT,CASSLTSRTDTQYF,TRBJ2-3,TRBV4-3,NA,NA,14
TGCGCCAGCAGAGGCGGAAGAGCTTCTAGCACAGATACGCAGTATTTT,CASRGGRASSTDTQYF,TRBJ2-3,TRBV5-1,NA,NA,16
TGTGCCAGCAGCTTAGAGGCGGCAGGGGCCATAGATGAGCAGTTCTTC,CASSLEAAGAIDEQFF,TRBJ2-1,TRBV7-2,NA,NA,16
TGTGCCAGCAGCCAGGGTAGCAATCAGCCCCAGCATTTT,CASSQGSNQPQHF,TRBJ1-5,TRBV5-6,NA,NA,13
TGTGCCAGCAGAGAGACAGGGTCCGCAGATACGCAGTATTTT,CASRETGSADTQYF,TRBJ2-3,TRBV6-5,NA,TRBD1,14
TGTGCCAGCAGCCGCCCCGCTGGGAGGGGAACAGATACGCAGTATTTT,CASSRPAGRGTDTQYF,TRBJ2-3,TRBV5-6,once,TRBD2,16
TGCGCCAGCAGGCGGGACAGGGCGAGCAATCAGCCCCAGCATTTT,CASRRDRASNQPQHF,TRBJ1-5,TRBV4-1,NA,TRBD1,15
TGTGCCAGCAGCCCCATTAAGGGTTATGGCTACACCTTC,CASSPIKGYGYTF,TRBJ1-2,TRBV5-6,NA,NA,13
TGTGCCAGCAGCGTCTATAGCGGGGGGGGATTGTACGAGCAGTACTTC,CASSVYSGGGLYEQYF,TRBJ2-7,TRBV5-6,NA,TRBD2,16
TGTGCCAGCAGTACGGGCAGGGAATCCTACAATGAGCAGTTCTTC,CASSTGRESYNEQFF,TRBJ2-1,TRBV14,NA,NA,15
TGTGCCAGCAGCTCCGGACTAGCGGGGGCCACCGGGGAGCTGTTTTTT,CASSSGLAGATGELFF,TRBJ2-2,TRBV7-9,few,TRBD2,16
TGTGCCTGGCTACCGAGGCCGAGAACTGAAGCTTTCTTT,CAWLPRPRTEAFF,TRBJ1-1,TRBV30,few,NA,13
TGCGCCAGCAGCCATACGGCGGAGATGAACACTGAAGCTTTCTTT,CASSHTAEMNTEAFF,TRBJ1-1,TRBV4-3,once,NA,15
TGTGCCAGCAGTTACAGTCAGGGGCCTACGATCTTT,CASSYSQGPTIF,TRBJ1-1,TRBV6-5,once,NA,12
TGTGCCAGCTCCCGGGACAGGGGCGATGAGCAGTTCTTC,CASSRDRGDEQFF,TRBJ2-1,TRBV6-1,few,TRBD1,13
TGTGCCTGGAAATCAGGGCTAGAAGCTTTCTTT,CAWKSGLEAFF,TRBJ1-1,TRBV30,few,NA,11
TGTGCCAGCAGGTACCTCCAATATAATTCACCCCTCCACTTT,CASRYLQYNSPLHF,TRBJ1-6,TRBV6-5,NA,NA,14
TGTGCCACCAGCAGGTCCGGGACAGGGAGTTCAGGAAACACCATATATTTT,CATSRSGTGSSGNTIYF,TRBJ1-3,TRBV15,NA,TRBD1,17
TGTGCCAGCAGTTTTCACCGGGACAGTTACTACGAGCAGTACTTC,CASSFHRDSYYEQYF,TRBJ2-7,TRBV27,NA,TRBD1,15
TGTGCCAGCAGCTTGGTCAGCGGGGAATTTCACTCCTACGAGCAGTACTTC,CASSLVSGEFHSYEQYF,TRBJ2-7,TRBV5-4,NA,TRBD2,17